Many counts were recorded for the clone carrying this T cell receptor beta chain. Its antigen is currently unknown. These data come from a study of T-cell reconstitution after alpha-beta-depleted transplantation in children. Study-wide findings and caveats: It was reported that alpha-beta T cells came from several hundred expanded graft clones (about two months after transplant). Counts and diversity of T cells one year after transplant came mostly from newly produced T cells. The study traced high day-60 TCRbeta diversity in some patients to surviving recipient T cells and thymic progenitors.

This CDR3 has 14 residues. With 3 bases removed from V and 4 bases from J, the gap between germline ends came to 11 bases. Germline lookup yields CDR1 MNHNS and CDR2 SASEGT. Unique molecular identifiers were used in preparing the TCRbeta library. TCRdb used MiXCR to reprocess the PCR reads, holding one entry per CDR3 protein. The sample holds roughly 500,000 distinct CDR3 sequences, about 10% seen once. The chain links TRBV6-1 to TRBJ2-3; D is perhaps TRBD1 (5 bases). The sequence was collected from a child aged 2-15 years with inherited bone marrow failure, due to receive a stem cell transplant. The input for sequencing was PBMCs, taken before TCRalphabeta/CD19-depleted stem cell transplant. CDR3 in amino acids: CASSDRATADTQYF. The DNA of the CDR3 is TGTGCCAGCAGTGACAGGGCTACCGCAGATACGCAGTATTTT.